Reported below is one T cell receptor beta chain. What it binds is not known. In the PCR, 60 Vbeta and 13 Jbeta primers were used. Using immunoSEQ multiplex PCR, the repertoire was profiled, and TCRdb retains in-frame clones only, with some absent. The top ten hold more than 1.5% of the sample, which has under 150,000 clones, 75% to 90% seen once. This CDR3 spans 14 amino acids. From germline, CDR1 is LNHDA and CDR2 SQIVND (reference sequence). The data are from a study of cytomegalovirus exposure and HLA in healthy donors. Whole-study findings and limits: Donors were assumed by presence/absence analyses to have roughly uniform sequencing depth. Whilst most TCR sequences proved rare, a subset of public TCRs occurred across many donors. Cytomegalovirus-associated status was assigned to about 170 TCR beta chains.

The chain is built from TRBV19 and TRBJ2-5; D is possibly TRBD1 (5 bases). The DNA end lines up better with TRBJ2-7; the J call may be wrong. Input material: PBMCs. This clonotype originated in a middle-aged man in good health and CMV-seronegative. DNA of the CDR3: TGTGCCAGTAGTATAGCGCAGGGATCCTACGAGCAGTACTTC. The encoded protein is CASSIAQGSYEQYF.